Listed below are T cell receptor beta chains from one sample, sequenced in a study of early T cells in non-severe SARS-CoV-2 infection. TCRdb reprocessed the 5' RACE reads with MiXCR, giving one entry per CDR3 protein. The sample carries about 57,000 distinct CDR3 sequences, 10% to 15% recorded once. Sequenced sample: whole blood. The receptors were gathered from an adult who was a healthcare worker with PCR-confirmed SARS-CoV-2 infection or an uninfected control (not recorded which). CDR3s include the opening cysteine and the closing phenylalanine or tryptophan. Each record gives: CDR3 protein, CDR3 DNA, J gene, clone size, D gene, V gene. D genes are given only for firm matches. A clone size is listed for some rows: how often the clone was seen (once, few, many), or a class if it is expanded.

CASSPDYRGDYEQYF TGTGCCAGCTCACCCGACTACAGGGGCGACTACGAGCAGTACTTC TRBJ2-7 - TRBD1 TRBV18
CASSSTGFSDTEAFF TGTGCCAGCAGCTCCACAGGGTTTTCTGACACTGAAGCTTTCTTT TRBJ1-1 - - TRBV9
CASNDRGSTDTQYF TGTGCCAGCAATGACAGGGGTAGCACAGATACGCAGTATTTT TRBJ2-3 - TRBD1 TRBV2
CSVASRGVKDEQFF TGCAGCGTTGCCTCCCGGGGGGTAAAAGATGAGCAGTTCTTC TRBJ2-1 many TRBD2 TRBV29-1
CASSLTERTQYF TGTGCCAGCAGCTTGACAGAACGCACGCAGTATTTT TRBJ2-3 many - TRBV7-8
CSAEGGIMGTDTQYF TGCAGCGCAGAGGGCGGGATAATGGGCACAGATACGCAGTATTTT TRBJ2-3 - - TRBV29-1
CASSLRGPSDMAKNIQYF TGTGCCAGCTCACTCCGGGGCCCGTCGGACATGGCCAAAAACATTCAGTACTTC TRBJ2-4 many - TRBV18
CASSEQAEAGELFF TGCGCCAGCAGTGAACAGGCAGAGGCTGGGGAGCTGTTTTTT TRBJ2-2 few - TRBV10-1
CASSLVRAGTNTGELFF TGTGCCAGCAGCTTAGTAAGAGCGGGGACGAACACCGGGGAGCTGTTTTTT TRBJ2-2 - TRBD2 TRBV7-8
CSVQEFYGYTF TGCAGCGTTCAGGAGTTCTATGGCTACACCTTC TRBJ1-2 many - TRBV29-1
CASSLGQGASGELFF TGCGCCAGCAGCTTGGGACAGGGGGCGTCCGGGGAGCTGTTTTTT TRBJ2-2 - TRBD1 TRBV5-1
CASTHSGVVSEKLFF TGTGCCAGCACCCATAGCGGGGTGGTGAGTGAAAAACTGTTTTTT TRBJ1-4 many - TRBV6-2/TRBV6-3
CASSEMGLAEETQYF TGTGCCAGCAGTGAAATGGGACTAGCGGAAGAGACCCAGTACTTC TRBJ2-5 few TRBD2 TRBV6-1
CSASLADRISF TGCAGTGCTAGCTTAGCGGACAGAATTTCATTC TRBJ2-7 many - TRBV20-1
CASSQDHGGALQFF TGTGCCAGCAGCCAAGATCATGGCGGGGCGTTGCAGTTCTTC TRBJ2-1 many - TRBV4-2
CASSTGPNTEAFF TGTGCCAGCAGCACCGGACCAAACACTGAAGCTTTCTTT TRBJ1-1 many - TRBV12-3/TRBV12-4
CASRKGATGANQPQHF TGTGCCAGCAGAAAGGGGGCGACAGGGGCGAATCAGCCCCAGCATTTT TRBJ1-5 many TRBD1 TRBV2
CASSLDSSAATQYF TGTGCCAGCAGCTTGGACTCGTCTGCCGCGACGCAGTATTTT TRBJ2-3 many - TRBV7-3
CASSYGQGASPLHF TGTGCCAGCAGCTACGGACAGGGGGCTTCACCCCTCCACTTT TRBJ1-6 - TRBD1 TRBV11-2
CASSPLPRPLGQGFDEQFF TGTGCCAGCTCACCACTCCCCCGTCCGCTGGGACAGGGATTCGATGAGCAGTTCTTC TRBJ2-1 few TRBD1 TRBV18
CATGGNQETQYF TGTGCCACCGGGGGTAACCAAGAGACCCAGTACTTC TRBJ2-5 - - TRBV10-3
CASSYSRVGVTPNEQYF TGTGCCAGCAGTTACTCGAGGGTCGGGGTCACCCCCAACGAGCAGTACTTC TRBJ2-7 many - TRBV6-5
CATTPSGVSDTQYF TGTGCCACCACGCCTAGCGGGGTTTCAGATACGCAGTATTTT TRBJ2-3 - TRBD2 TRBV12-3/TRBV12-4
CASSLADRANTEAFF TGCGCCAGCAGCTTGGCTGACAGGGCCAACACTGAAGCTTTCTTT TRBJ1-1 many TRBD1 TRBV5-1
CASQGEADTQYF TGTGCCAGCCAGGGGGAGGCAGATACGCAGTATTTT TRBJ2-3 few - TRBV9
CASSLDLRGILNSPLHF TGTGCCAGCAGCTTGGACTTGAGGGGCATCCTGAATTCACCCCTCCACTTT TRBJ1-6 - - TRBV11-3
CASSQEWVTGELFF TGTGCCAGCAGCCAAGAATGGGTCACCGGGGAGCTGTTTTTT TRBJ2-2 many - TRBV4-2
CASSQDFPGNFADTQYF TGTGCCAGCAGCCAAGATTTCCCAGGGAATTTTGCAGATACGCAGTATTTT TRBJ2-3 many - TRBV3-1
CASSRYRDRGGELFF TGTGCCAGCAGCAGATACAGGGACCGGGGCGGGGAGCTGTTTTTT TRBJ2-2 many - TRBV5-4
CSATDGSSGNTIYF TGCAGTGCTACCGACGGCAGCTCTGGAAACACCATATATTTT TRBJ1-3 - - TRBV20-1
CSAAGNTEAFF TGCAGTGCTGCAGGGAACACTGAAGCTTTCTTT TRBJ1-1 many - TRBV20-1
CSARDLAGGFVYEQYF TGCAGTGCTAGAGATCTAGCGGGTGGTTTCGTCTACGAGCAGTACTTC TRBJ2-7 many TRBD2 TRBV20-1
CSVGTASWAFF TGCAGCGTTGGGACGGCTTCCTGGGCTTTCTTT TRBJ1-1 - - TRBV29-1
CSARAPGTGENYGYTF TGCAGTGCTAGAGCCCCGGGGACAGGGGAAAACTATGGCTACACCTTC TRBJ1-2 many TRBD1 TRBV20-1
CASSVPGFGQYF TGTGCCAGCAGCGTACCGGGGTTTGGGCAGTACTTC TRBJ2-7 few - TRBV7-6
CASSRLGDRSYEQYF TGTGCCAGCAGCCGCTTGGGGGATAGGTCCTACGAGCAGTACTTC TRBJ2-7 many - TRBV7-9
CASSPTASSYNSPLHF TGTGCCAGCAGCCCGACGGCGAGCTCCTATAATTCACCCCTCCACTTT TRBJ1-6 - - TRBV9
CASSLDVHGYTF TGTGCCAGCAGCCTGGACGTTCATGGCTACACCTTC TRBJ1-2 many - TRBV11-2
CASSIPGKVGDEQFF TGTGCCAGTAGTATCCCAGGGAAGGTTGGTGATGAGCAGTTCTTC TRBJ2-1 few - TRBV19